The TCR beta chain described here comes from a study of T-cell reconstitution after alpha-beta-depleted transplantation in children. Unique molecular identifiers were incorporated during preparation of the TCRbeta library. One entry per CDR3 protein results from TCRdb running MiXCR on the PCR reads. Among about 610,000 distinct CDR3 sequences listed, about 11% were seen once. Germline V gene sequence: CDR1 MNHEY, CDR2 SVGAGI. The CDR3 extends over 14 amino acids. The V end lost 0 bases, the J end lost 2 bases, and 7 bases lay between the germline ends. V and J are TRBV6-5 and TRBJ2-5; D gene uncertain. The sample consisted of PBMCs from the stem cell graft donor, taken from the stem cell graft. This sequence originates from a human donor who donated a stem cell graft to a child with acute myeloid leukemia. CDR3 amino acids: CASSYSRKQETQYF. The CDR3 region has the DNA TGTGCCAGCAGTTACTCGAGAAAGCAAGAGACCCAGTACTTC.